This section outlines one T cell receptor beta chain sequence together with its context. Relative to the germline gene, one junction end is altered; a read error may explain this. The CDR3 covers 14 residues. The record originates from a study of tumor-infiltrating lymphocytes in primary liver carcinoma. The researchers produced TCR beta cDNA from around 0.5 ug total RNA with a constant-region primer. Employing slightly modified ARM-PCR, three nested multiplex PCR rounds were run, and these gave rise to the TCR beta libraries. It was with TRBV1-TRBV30 forward primers and a C-beta reverse primer that the first two PCR rounds were run, at approximately 10 cycles each. TCRdb independently ran MiXCR on the multiplex PCR reads; one entry per CDR3 protein. The data show more than 100,000 distinct CDR3 sequences, with roughly 70% seen just once and roughly 7.3% held by the top ten. From unsorted bulk tissue weighing about 17-30 mg, DNA and RNA were co-extracted.

This sequence was found in a woman aged 60 to 75 with primary liver carcinoma and hepatitis B virus infection. This chain joins TRBV12-3 or TRBV12-4 and TRBJ2-1; TRBD2 is a possible D gene (5 bases). Sequenced input: tumor-adjacent normal liver tissue. CDR3 coding DNA: TGCGCCAGCGGTTTACTAGTGGCCTTTGATGAGCAGTTCTTC. Translated: CASGLLVAFDEQFF.